Below, 17 T cell receptor beta chains from the same sample are listed, as sequenced in a study of T cell responses to AZD1222 COVID-19 vaccine. The table came from immunoSEQ multiplex PCR; TCRdb's copy has only in-frame clones and leaves some out. Of about 93,000 clones in the sample, 89% were seen once. Source: peripheral blood, taken on day 0 of MenACWY control vaccination. These receptor sequences come from an adult in good health.

As to this clone: Mismatch with germline at one junction end may stem from a read error. The rearrangement joins TRBV9 to TRBJ1-2; 7 bases fit TRBD1. The CDR3 runs 12 residues. Germline V gene lookup returns CDR1 SGDLS and CDR2 YYNGEE. The CDR3 coding sequence is TGTGCCAGCAGCGCCCTTCAGGGGGGGCTAGCCTTC. It translates to CASSALQGGLAF. Full variable domain (remainder filled in from reference TRBV9 and TRBJ1-2): DSGVTQTPKHLITATGQRVTLRCSPRSGDLSVYWYQQSLDQGLQFLIQYYNGEERAKGNILERFSAQQFPDLHSELNLSSLELGDSALYFCASSALQGGLAFGSGTRLTVV.

This clone was observed a few times. The chain uses TRBV4-1 and TRBJ1-2; possible D gene TRBD1, 6 bases. Trimming removed 7 bases at V and 8 bases at J, with 23 bases between. The germline V gene encodes CDR1 MGHRA and CDR2 YSYEKL. The CDR3 is made up of 15 amino acids. For the CDR3, the DNA is TGCGCCAGCAACCCTGGGTGGGGGCCAAGTCGGGGCTACACCTTC. This gives the protein CASNPGWGPSRGYTF.

CDR3 sequence (DNA): TGTGCCAGCAGCACCTGGGGACAGCGGACAACTAATGAAAAACTGTTTTTT. Encoded protein: CASSTWGQRTTNEKLFF. The J gene is TRBJ1-4, the V gene TRBV9; 7 positions agree with TRBD1. After removal of 4 bases from V and 0 bases from J, the junction contained 9 bases not matched to a gene. CDR1 is SGDLS, CDR2 YYNGEE, per germline. This CDR3 contains 17 residues.

The chain carries TRBV5-5 and TRBJ2-7, with D possibly being TRBD1 or TRBD2 (6 bases each). V was clipped by 9 bases and J by 4 bases, with 20 bases between them. The CDR3 consists of 14 residues. Germline values: CDR1 SGHKS, CDR2 YYEKEE (reference sequence). CDR3 nucleotide sequence: TGTGCCACGAGCAAAGGGGGACTGATTTACGAGCAGTACTTC. As protein: CATSKGGLIYEQYF. The full variable domain, in which reference TRBV5-5 and TRBJ2-7 provide the parts outside the CDR3, is DAGVTQSPTHLIKTRGQQVTLRCSPISGHKSVSWYQQVLGQGPQFIFQYYEKEERGRGNFPDRFSARQFPNYSSELNVNALLLGDSALYLCATSKGGLIYEQYFGPGTRLTVT.

This sequence joins TRBV5-5 and TRBJ1-4, with D unresolved. Trimming left V 0 bases short and J 4 bases short, with 13 bases between. The CDR3 sequence is 16 residues long. Germline values: CDR1 SGHKS, CDR2 YYEKEE (reference sequence). CDR3 region: CASSLVHPAINEKLFF. CDR3 in DNA: TGTGCCAGCAGCTTGGTCCACCCCGCCATTAATGAAAAACTGTTTTTT.

This chain joins TRBV4-3 and TRBJ1-5; TRBD1 agrees at 8 bases. Germline CDR1 LGHNA, CDR2 YSLEER. With 0 bases clipped from V and 7 bases from J, the junction kept 8 bases outside the gene matches. The CDR3 has 16 residues. CDR3 in amino acids: CASSQDLGQGGQPQHF. The CDR3 DNA sequence: TGCGCCAGCAGCCAAGACCTAGGACAGGGTGGCCAGCCCCAGCATTTT.

This chain connects TRBV6-1 to TRBJ1-6; no clear D gene. From germline, CDR1 is MNHNS and CDR2 SASEGT. V was cut by 2 bases and J by 5 bases, with 16 bases left in between. The CDR3 contains 17 residues. CDR3 region: CASSEIRGGQNNSPLHF. The CDR3 nucleotides are TGTGCCAGCAGTGAAATTCGGGGAGGCCAGAATAATTCACCCCTCCACTTT.

This rearrangement joins TRBV10-3 to TRBJ2-3, with 10 bases fitting TRBD2. The junction had 4 bases not matched to a gene; V was cut back by 6 bases and J by 4 bases. The germline V gene encodes CDR1 ENHRY and CDR2 SYGVKD. The CDR3 is 14 amino acids. The CDR3, as DNA: TGTGCCATCAGACTAGCGGGGCAGTCAGATACGCAGTATTTT. This encodes CAIRLAGQSDTQYF.

The rearrangement links TRBV2 to TRBJ1-1; D remains unclear. V lost 1 base and J lost 2, with 5 bases in between. Germline CDR1 and CDR2: SNHLY and FYNNEI. This CDR3 is built from 13 residues. CDR3 bases: TGTGCCAGCAGTGAAGAGGTTAACACTGAAGCTTTCTTT. Translation: CASSEEVNTEAFF.

This chain uses TRBV15 with TRBJ2-1, with TRBD1 identical over 9 bases. The CDR3 loop spans 15 amino acids. Germline CDR1 LNHNV, CDR2 YYDKDF (reference sequence). V shed 3 bases and J 3 bases; nucleotides not matched to a gene: 3. DNA for the CDR3: TGTGCCACCAGCAGGGGGACAGGGATCTACAATGAGCAGTTCTTC. Its translation: CATSRGTGIYNEQFF. Supplemented by reference TRBV15 and TRBJ2-1, the full variable domain reads DAMVIQNPRYQVTQFGKPVTLSCSQTLNHNVMYWYQQKSSQAPKLLFHYYDKDFNNEADTPDNFQSRRPNTSFCFLDIRSPGLGDTAMYLCATSRGTGIYNEQFFGPGTRLTVL.

The J gene is TRBJ1-1, the V gene TRBV7-2, with TRBD1 as a possible D gene (6 bases). CDR3 length: 15 residues. Germline V gene sequence: CDR1 SGHTA, CDR2 FQGNSA. The ends were cut back, 1 base at V and 6 bases at J, with 15 bases in the middle. The CDR3 DNA reads as TGTGCCAGCAGCTTAGAGGGGGGTTGGGTGCCTGAAGCTTTCTTT. Amino acid sequence: CASSLEGGWVPEAFF.

This chain joins TRBV10-3 and TRBJ2-3, with D possibly matching TRBD2 (6 bases). CDR1 is ENHRY, CDR2 SYGVKD, per germline. CDR3 size: 15 residues. V lost 0 bases to trimming and J lost 4 bases, with 11 bases between them. CDR3 DNA sequence: TGTGCCATCAGTGAGTCGAAACCGGGAGCAGATACGCAGTATTTT. Amino acid sequence: CAISESKPGADTQYF.

J is TRBJ1-1 and V is TRBV7-2; tentatively, D is TRBD1 (6 bases). The germline V gene has CDR1 SGHTA and CDR2 FQGNSA. The V end lost 1 base, the J end lost 0 bases, and 9 bases lay between the germline ends. The CDR3 has 15 residues. The CDR3 here is CASSLEGGLNTEAFF. The CDR3, as DNA: TGTGCCAGCAGCTTAGAGGGGGGTCTGAACACTGAAGCTTTCTTT.

This chain links TRBV9 with TRBJ2-3; D might be TRBD2 (7 bases). There are 18 residues in the CDR3. Germline V lookup: CDR1 SGDLS, CDR2 YYNGEE. Between the trimmed V and J ends, which lost 0 bases and 1 base, there was a span of 18 bases. CDR3 sequence (DNA): TGTGCCAGCAGCGTAGGGAGGGGGGGCCAGGCAGGCACAGATACGCAGTATTTT. Encoded protein: CASSVGRGGQAGTDTQYF.

The CDR3 loop is CASSFTLAGGPSTDTQYF. The DNA of the CDR3 is TGCGCCAGCAGTTTCACCCTCGCAGGGGGCCCTAGCACAGATACGCAGTATTTT. The chain couples TRBV4-3 to TRBJ2-3, with TRBD1 matching over 8 bases. J was trimmed by 0 bases and V by 6 bases; bases with no gene match: 14. CDR3 size: 18 residues. CDR1 and CDR2 (germline): LGHNA, YSLEER.

This chain joins TRBV6-2 or TRBV6-3 and TRBJ1-2, with D unresolved. The CDR3 length is 14 residues. CDR1 is MNHEY, CDR2 SVGEGT, per germline. Trimming removed 5 bases at V and 5 bases at J, with 15 bases between. The CDR3 reads CASSPGPRAYGYTF. The DNA of the CDR3 is TGTGCCAGCAGTCCCGGGCCGAGGGCGTATGGCTACACCTTC.

The J gene is TRBJ2-3, the V gene TRBV11-3; D is tentatively TRBD1 or TRBD2 (5 bases each). The V and J ends lost 3 bases and 3 bases respectively, with 19 bases between them. This CDR3 spans 17 amino acids. Germline loops: CDR1 SGHNT, CDR2 YENEEA. As DNA, the CDR3 is TGTGCCAGCAGCTTGCGTTTCCAGGGAGTGCGGACAGATACGCAGTATTTT. This encodes CASSLRFQGVRTDTQYF.